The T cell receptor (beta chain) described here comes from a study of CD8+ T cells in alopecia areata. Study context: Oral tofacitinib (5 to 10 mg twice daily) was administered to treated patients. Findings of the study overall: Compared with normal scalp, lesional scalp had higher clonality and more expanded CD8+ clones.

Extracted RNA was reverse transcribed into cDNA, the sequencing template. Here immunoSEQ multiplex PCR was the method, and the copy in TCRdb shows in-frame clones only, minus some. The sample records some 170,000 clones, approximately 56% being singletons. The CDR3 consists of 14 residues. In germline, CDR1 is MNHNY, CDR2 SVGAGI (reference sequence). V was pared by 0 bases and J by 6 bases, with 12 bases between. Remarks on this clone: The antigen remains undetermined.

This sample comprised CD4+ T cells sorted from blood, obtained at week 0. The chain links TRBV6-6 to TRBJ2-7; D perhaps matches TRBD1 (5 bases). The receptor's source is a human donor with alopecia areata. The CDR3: CASSYSPTDGEQYF. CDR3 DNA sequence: TGTGCCAGCAGTTACTCCCCGACAGACGGCGAGCAGTACTTC.